This T cell receptor beta chain is from a study of Ad26.COV2.S vaccination and SARS-CoV-2 variants. As for the study in general: Dosing was one shot or two shots 56 days apart. Findings of the study overall: Possible underestimation of total T cell responses by the TCR breadth and depth analyses was noted. Spike-specific TCR breadth was greater after Ad26.COV2.S than placebo.

Indicated treatment: roughly 19 received Ad26.COV2.S at low or high dose, single or two shots; about five received placebo; per-sample allocation not given. At day 63 after the first vaccine or placebo injection, samples were drawn. An adult aged 18-55 years in Boston served as the donor. The method was immunoSEQ multiplex PCR; TCRdb's version includes in-frame clones alone and lacks a portion of them. The table has a few hundred thousand clones, 80% to 90% seen once. Of note for this clone: The antigen remains undetermined.

There are 15 residues in the CDR3. Germline loops: CDR1 KGHSH, CDR2 LQKENI. V lost 3 bases and J lost 4, with 16 bases in between. The sequence was collected from a person aged 18-65 years who received the Ad26.COV2.S COVID-19 vaccine or a placebo. The sequencing here drew on peripheral blood, taken in a trial of Ad26.COV2.S vaccine versus placebo. The chain carries TRBV18 and TRBJ2-7; D is uncertain. CDR3 DNA sequence: TGTGCCAGCTCACCCTGGTTAGCAGCCAAGTACGAGCAGTACTTC. Residues: CASSPWLAAKYEQYF.